The sequence of this T cell receptor (beta chain) was determined in a study of T-cell reconstitution after alpha-beta-depleted transplantation in children. The authors prepared the TCRbeta library with unique molecular identifiers. TCRdb reanalysed the PCR reads using MiXCR and keeps one entry per CDR3 protein. The sample holds about 500,000 distinct CDR3 sequences, approximately 29% seen once. Germline V gene lookup returns CDR1 SGHTA and CDR2 FQGNSA. Trimming at V came to 5 bases and at J to 6 bases, leaving 6 bases not matched to a gene. CDR3 length equals 14 residues. This TCR was recovered from a human donor who donated a stem cell graft to a child with aplastic anemia. This rearrangement joins TRBV7-2 to TRBJ2-2; 7 nucleotides align to TRBD1. Sample: PBMCs from the stem cell graft donor, taken from the stem cell graft. The CDR3 reads CASSLTGDAGELFF. In nucleotides, the CDR3 is TGTGCCAGCAGCCTCACAGGGGACGCCGGGGAGCTGTTTTTT.